A single sample gave rise to the 25 T cell receptor beta chains below, sequenced in a study of blood T cell repertoires in COVID-19. Some clones are missing from TCRdb's copy, which holds only in-frame ones; the method was immunoSEQ multiplex PCR. The table includes about 43,000 clones, around 90% detected once. Sample: peripheral blood. Receptor source: a woman older than 75 with active COVID-19.

The table lists this clone with a few counts. This chain links TRBV11-2 with TRBJ1-1; 8 bases are a match to TRBD1. There are 18 residues in the CDR3. V gave up 0 bases and J gave up 2 bases; unmatched junction bases: 11. Germline CDR1 SGHAT, CDR2 FQNNGV. The CDR3 sequence is CASSLEGSRGLVNTEAFF. The CDR3 DNA is TGTGCCAGCAGCTTAGAAGGGAGCAGGGGGCTGGTTAACACTGAAGCTTTCTTT. The whole variable domain, filled in from reference TRBV11-2 and TRBJ1-1, reads EAGVAQSPRYKIIEKRQSVAFWCNPISGHATLYWYQQILGQGPKLLIQFQNNGVVDDSQLPKDRFSAERLKGVDSTLKIQPAKLEDSAVYLCASSLEGSRGLVNTEAFFGQGTRLTVV.

This clone has a single count. The chain carries TRBV11-2 and TRBJ1-1; a possible D gene is TRBD1 (6 bases). CDR3 length equals 15 residues. V was shortened by 5 bases and J by 0 bases, with 13 bases between the two germline ends. CDR1 and CDR2 (germline): SGHAT, FQNNGV. As DNA, the CDR3 is TGTGCCAGCAGCCCCCTCACAGGGATGAACACTGAAGCTTTCTTT. It translates to CASSPLTGMNTEAFF.

The chain employs TRBV20-1 and TRBJ2-3, with TRBD2 identical over 10 bases. Germline lookup yields CDR1 DFQATT and CDR2 SNEGSKA (reference sequence). The ends lost 3 bases at V and 4 bases at J; junction bases unmatched: 7. This CDR3 spans 15 amino acids. The CDR3 nucleotides are TGCAGTGCTAGTGTCCTAAGCGGGGGGGCAGATACGCAGTATTTT. Translated: CSASVLSGGADTQYF.

This chain uses TRBV5-5 with TRBJ2-7, with D uncertain. Germline V CDR1 and CDR2: SGHKS, YYEKEE (reference sequence). This CDR3 contains 11 residues. Trimming pared 0 bases from V and 5 bases from J, leaving 3 bases between. CDR3 sequence reads: CASSLVNEQYF. The CDR3 DNA follows: TGTGCCAGCAGCTTGGTTAACGAGCAGTACTTC.

This clone appeared once. V gene TRBV7-9 combines with J gene TRBJ1-2; no firm D call. V lost 3 bases and J lost 3, with 11 bases in between. This CDR3 contains 14 residues. Germline loops: CDR1 SEHNR, CDR2 FQNEAQ (reference sequence). CDR3 sequence: CASSFMVSDYGYTF. The CDR3 DNA follows: TGTGCCAGCAGCTTTATGGTTTCGGACTATGGCTACACCTTC.

V usage is TRBV5-4 and J usage is TRBJ2-3; no clear D gene. In germline, CDR1 is SGHNT, CDR2 YYREEE (reference sequence). The CDR3 is 15 amino acids. V lost 0 bases, J lost 2 bases, and 10 bases lay in between. CDR3 amino acids: CASSLARHNTDTQYF. CDR3 sequence (DNA): TGTGCCAGCAGCTTGGCGAGACACAACACAGATACGCAGTATTTT. The full variable domain, with the rest looked up from reference TRBV5-4 and TRBJ2-3, is ETGVTQSPTHLIKTRGQQVTLRCSSQSGHNTVSWYQQALGQGPQFIFQYYREEENGRGNFPPRFSGLQFPNYSSELNVNALELDDSALYLCASSLARHNTDTQYFGPGTRLTVL.

The CDR3 bases are TGTGCCAGCTCACAGGGACAGGGAAACTCCTACGAGCAGTACTTC. Residues: CASSQGQGNSYEQYF. V is TRBV18 and J is TRBJ2-7, with TRBD1 matching 9 bases. V gave up 4 bases and J gave up 0 bases; unmatched junction bases: 4. The CDR3 length is 15 residues. Germline CDR1 reads KGHSH; CDR2 reads LQKENI.

This clone was counted a single time. The chain combines TRBV18 with TRBJ1-2, with D maybe TRBD1 (6 bases). V lost 6 bases and J 3 bases, leaving 17 bases between the germline ends. Germline CDR1 is KGHSH and CDR2 is LQKENI. The CDR3 runs 15 residues. CDR3 amino acids: CASSPGQHFYYGYTF. The CDR3 region has the DNA TGTGCCAGCTCGCCCGGACAGCACTTTTACTATGGCTACACCTTC. Filled out from reference TRBV18 and TRBJ1-2, the complete variable domain reads NAGVMQNPRHLVRRRGQEARLRCSPMKGHSHVYWYRQLPEEGLKFMVYLQKENIIDESGMPKERFSAEFPKEGPSILRIQQVVRGDSAAYFCASSPGQHFYYGYTFGSGTRLTVV.

This clone was counted only a few times. The genes are TRBV4-3 and TRBJ1-2; TRBD1 agrees at 7 bases. Unmatched junction bases numbered 8, after V lost 0 bases and J lost 4 bases. The CDR3 length is 16 residues. CDR1 is LGHNA, CDR2 YSLEER, per germline. The CDR3 DNA follows: TGCGCCAGCAGCCAAGATAGCACAGGGGTTTTCTATGGCTACACCTTC. This gives the protein CASSQDSTGVFYGYTF.

In DNA form, the CDR3 reads TGTGCCAGCAGCTTAGCAGTCGGACTCAACAATGAGCAGTTCTTC. This gives the protein CASSLAVGLNNEQFF. This rearrangement joins TRBV7-2 to TRBJ2-1; perhaps TRBD2 as D (5 bases). Germline V lookup: CDR1 SGHTA, CDR2 FQGNSA. The CDR3 loop spans 15 amino acids. The ends were cut back, 0 bases at V and 5 bases at J, with 11 bases in the middle.

The V gene is TRBV7-2, the J gene TRBJ1-1; possible D gene TRBD1, 5 bases. The CDR3 spans 15 residues. Germline V gene sequence: CDR1 SGHTA, CDR2 FQGNSA. V was clipped by 4 bases and J by 7 bases, with 19 bases between them. The CDR3 here is CASSSWATATGEAFF. Written as DNA, the CDR3 is TGTGCCAGCAGCTCCTGGGCGACAGCGACTGGTGAAGCTTTCTTT.

The chain joins TRBV10-3 to TRBJ1-2; TRBD1 matches 10 bases. The CDR3 consists of 14 residues. Germline V lookup: CDR1 ENHRY, CDR2 SYGVKD. The V gene end was trimmed by 6 bases and the J gene end by 8 bases; junction bases not matched to a gene: 9. The CDR3 DNA follows: TGTGCCATCAGCCCCGGGACAGGGGCTTTCGGCTACACCTTC. Encoded protein: CAISPGTGAFGYTF.

The CDR3 region is CASSDWAAYEQYF. In DNA form, the CDR3 reads TGTGCCAGCAGTGATTGGGCAGCCTACGAGCAGTACTTC. The chain couples TRBV6-1 to TRBJ2-7, with D unresolved. This CDR3 comprises 13 residues. Trimming removed 3 bases from V and 2 bases from J, with 8 bases in between. Germline-derived CDR1 and CDR2 are MNHNS and SASEGT.

The V call is TRBV7-2, the J call TRBJ2-1; TRBD2 aligns across 12 bases. Germline trimming cut 3 bases from V and 4 bases from J; bases unmatched to any gene: 7. The CDR3 has 17 residues. CDR1 is SGHTA and CDR2 is FQGNSA in the germline V gene. The CDR3 is CASSFVGTSGPYNEQFF. The CDR3 coding sequence is TGTGCCAGCAGCTTCGTCGGGACTAGCGGGCCTTACAATGAGCAGTTCTTC.

The chain has TRBV19 and TRBJ2-7; D remains ambiguous. Per germline, CDR1 LNHDA and CDR2 SQIVND (reference sequence). Deletions cut 6 bases from V and 0 bases from J, with 21 bases between. The length of the CDR3 is 17 residues. DNA of the CDR3: TGTGCCAGTAGCCGAAGAGCGACGGATAAGAGCTCCTACGAGCAGTACTTC. Translation gives CASSRRATDKSSYEQYF.

The rearrangement joins TRBV30 to TRBJ2-5, with TRBD1 matching over 10 bases. There are 13 residues in the CDR3. Per the germline V gene, CDR1 is GTSNPN and CDR2 is SVGIG (reference sequence). V dropped 3 bases and J dropped 5; count of bases not matched to a gene: 3. CDR3 coding DNA: TGTGCCTGGAGAGACAGGGGGCGGGAGACCCAGTACTTC. It translates to CAWRDRGRETQYF.

J is TRBJ2-7 and V is TRBV19; possibly TRBD2 for D (6 bases). CDR3 length: 15 amino acids. Germline assignment: CDR1 LNHDA and CDR2 SQIVND (reference sequence). V was trimmed by 1 base and J by 3 bases, leaving 13 bases between them. In DNA form, the CDR3 reads TGTGCCAGTAGTATAGCCCGCGGGAATGGCTACGAGCAGTACTTC. The encoded protein is CASSIARGNGYEQYF. Looking up the rest from reference TRBV19 and TRBJ2-7 gives the full variable domain: DGGITQSPKYLFRKEGQNVTLSCEQNLNHDAMYWYRQDPGQGLRLIYYSQIVNDFQKGDIAEGYSVSREKKESFPLTVTSAQKNPTAFYLCASSIARGNGYEQYFGPGTRLTVT.

This clone was seen just once. V gene TRBV5-1 combines with J gene TRBJ2-2; TRBD1 matches at 7 bases. The CDR3 is 16 residues long. Germline V CDR1 and CDR2: SGHRS, YFSETQ. With 3 bases clipped from V and 1 base from J, the junction kept 6 bases outside the gene matches. Here the CDR3 DNA reads TGCGCCAGCAGCTCCTCCCGGACAGGGAACACCGGGGAGCTGTTTTTT. It specifies CASSSSRTGNTGELFF.

This chain connects TRBV7-2 to TRBJ1-5; D remains unclear. The V end lost 5 bases, the J end lost 4 bases, and 15 bases lay between the germline ends. This CDR3 is 15 amino acids long. The germline V gene has CDR1 SGHTA and CDR2 FQGNSA. The CDR3 sequence: CASSPKTGSNQPQHF. CDR3 sequence (DNA): TGTGCCAGCAGCCCAAAGACGGGGTCGAATCAGCCCCAGCATTTT. Together with reference TRBV7-2 and TRBJ1-5, the CDR3 gives the full variable domain: GAGVSQSPSNKVTEKGKDVELRCDPISGHTALYWYRQSLGQGLEFLIYFQGNSAPDKSGLPSDRFSAERTGGSVSTLTIQRTQQEDSAVYLCASSPKTGSNQPQHFGDGTRLSIL.

This chain joins TRBV19 and TRBJ2-3; D might be TRBD2 (6 bases). CDR1 and CDR2 from the germline V gene are LNHDA and SQIVND (reference sequence). Trimming stripped 9 bases from V and 3 bases from J, with 16 bases between. This CDR3 comprises 14 residues. CDR3: CASQEGIGTDTQYF. Here the CDR3 DNA reads TGTGCCAGCCAGGAGGGCATTGGGACAGATACGCAGTATTTT.

The chain has TRBV5-8 and TRBJ2-2; a possible D gene is TRBD2 (6 bases). V lost 1 base and J 3 bases, leaving 7 bases between the germline ends. Germline V gene sequence: CDR1 SGHTS, CDR2 YDEGEE. The CDR3 runs to 14 residues. For the CDR3, the DNA is TGTGCCAGCAGCTTGACTAGCCACACCGGGGAGCTGTTTTTT. It translates to CASSLTSHTGELFF.

The chain is built from TRBV19 and TRBJ2-3; the match to TRBD1 covers 9 bases. Germline-derived CDR1 and CDR2 are LNHDA and SQIVND (reference sequence). This CDR3 has 13 residues. With 5 bases clipped from V and 3 bases from J, the junction kept 0 bases outside the gene matches. CDR3 in DNA: TGTGCCAGTAGTGACAGGGGGACAGATACGCAGTATTTT. Amino acids: CASSDRGTDTQYF.

The rearrangement joins TRBV19 to TRBJ1-2; 7 nucleotides align to TRBD1. Looked up from germline, CDR1 is LNHDA and CDR2 is SQIVND (reference sequence). The CDR3 length is 14 residues. The V segment lost 6 bases and the J segment 4 bases; nucleotides outside the gene matches: 8. CDR3 protein: CASSPTGDLYGYTF. In DNA, the CDR3 is TGTGCCAGTAGCCCAACAGGGGACCTCTATGGCTACACCTTC.

This clone was seen a few times. This chain links TRBV15 with TRBJ1-6; possible D gene TRBD1, 6 bases. The germline V and J ends were trimmed by 4 bases and 5 bases, with 9 bases remaining between them. The CDR3 is 14 amino acids. Germline V lookup: CDR1 LNHNV, CDR2 YYDKDF (reference sequence). CDR3 sequence (DNA): TGTGCCACCAGCAAGGGACAAAATAATTCACCCCTCCACTTT. Its protein is CATSKGQNNSPLHF.

The rearrangement links TRBV6-2 or TRBV6-3 to TRBJ2-3; no definite D call. V lost 5 bases and J lost 13, with 22 bases in between. The CDR3 is 14 amino acids. Germline V gene sequence: CDR1 MNHEY, CDR2 SVGEGT. CDR3 amino acids: CASSENLGGRVEYF. The CDR3 bases are TGTGCCAGCAGTGAGAACCTCGGCGGTCGGGTAGAGTATTTT.